Described below is a single T cell receptor (beta chain) sequence and its context. Method: immunoSEQ multiplex PCR; TCRdb's copy keeps in-frame clones and lacks some. The data hold over 950,000 clones, with approximately 80% observed a single time. The data are from a study of shared clonotypes between healthy human individuals. V dropped 7 bases and J dropped 14; count of bases not matched to a gene: 20. CDR1 is SQVTM and CDR2 is ANQGSEA in the germline V gene. The CDR3 consists of 16 residues. The chain combines TRBV29-1 with TRBJ2-1; 13 bases match TRBD2. This clonotype was obtained from a man between 18 and 35 years old in good health. Some clones in this sample may be carry-over from other donors' samples. Sequenced input: memory CD4+ T cells from PBMCs. As for subset: CD45RA-negative fraction. CDR3 sequence reads: CSARGATSGRAFGEFF. CDR3 coding DNA: TGCAGCGCCCGAGGGGCCACTAGCGGGAGGGCATTTGGGGAGTTCTTC.